The next 19 T cell receptor beta chains were all read from a single sample in a study of T cells in Graves' hyperthyroidism and ophthalmopathy. The TCR beta CDR3 regions underwent amplification using RNA transcripts as the source. The HTBI primer set served for first-round RT-PCR of the TCR CDR3. TCRdb re-called the multiplex PCR reads with MiXCR, one entry per CDR3 protein. The table has a few hundred thousand distinct CDR3 sequences, roughly a sixth seen once. The sample comprised blood. These receptors came from a woman in her thirties or forties with Graves' ophthalmopathy.

This clonotype was counted many times. CDR3 residues: CASSLDSSSLEAFF. CDR3 nucleotide sequence: TGCGCCAGCAGCCTAGACTCATCGTCCCTTGAAGCTTTCTTT. The chain carries TRBV5-1 and TRBJ1-1; D is unclear. CDR3 length: 14 amino acids. The V gene's germline CDR1 is SGHRS and CDR2 YFSETQ. V gave up 4 bases and J gave up 7 bases, with 17 bases separating them. Drawing the rest from reference TRBV5-1 and TRBJ1-1, the complete variable domain is KAGVTQTPRYLIKTRGQQVTLSCSPISGHRSVSWYQQTPGQGLQFLFEYFSETQRNKGNFPGRFSGRQFSNSRSEMNVSTLELGDSALYLCASSLDSSSLEAFFGQGTRLTVV.

The sample holds a few counts of this clonotype. The chain carries TRBV3-1 and TRBJ2-2, with 11 nucleotides matching TRBD2. V lost 4 bases to trimming and J lost 6 bases; unmatched junction nucleotides: 4. CDR1 and CDR2 from the germline V gene are LGHDT and YNNKEL (reference sequence). CDR3 length equals 15 residues. CDR3 region: CASSPTSGAPGELFF. The CDR3 DNA sequence: TGTGCCAGCAGCCCGACTAGCGGGGCCCCCGGGGAGCTGTTTTTT.

There are many counts of this clonotype. The rearrangement joins TRBV2 to TRBJ1-1; D is perhaps TRBD1 (6 bases). CDR1 and CDR2 (germline): SNHLY, FYNNEI. The CDR3 consists of 13 residues. Trimming cost V 6 bases and J 1 base, with 9 bases left between them. The CDR3 region has the DNA TGTGCCAGCAGCCAACAGGGGAACACTGAAGCTTTCTTT. It encodes CASSQQGNTEAFF.

The chain joins TRBV6-6 to TRBJ1-3; no reliable D call. CDR3 size: 16 residues. Per the germline V gene, CDR1 is MNHNY and CDR2 is SVGAGI (reference sequence). The ends were cut back, 0 bases at V and 0 bases at J, with 9 bases in the middle. The CDR3 loop reads CASSYSRRSSGNTIYF. In nucleotides, the CDR3 is TGTGCCAGCAGTTACTCCCGCAGAAGCTCTGGAAACACCATATATTTT.

As to this clonotype: It may be a read error: a sequence one base away is much more abundant. V is TRBV6-5 and J is TRBJ2-5; 8 nucleotides match TRBD1. Germline V CDR1 and CDR2: MNHEY, SVGAGI. CDR3 size: 15 residues. The CDR3 DNA reads TGTGCCGGCAGTTATCTGCAGGGGGCGTTTGAGACCCAGTACTTC. It is translated as CAGSYLQGAFETQYF.

This clonotype was seen ten or more times. V gene TRBV2 combines with J gene TRBJ2-1; TRBD1 is a possible D gene (5 bases). Deletions cut 4 bases from V and 1 base from J, with 5 bases between. Per germline, CDR1 SNHLY and CDR2 FYNNEI. The length of the CDR3 is 13 residues. The CDR3 nucleotides are TGTGCCAGCAGTGGACAGTCCTACAATGAGCAGTTCTTC. Amino acid sequence: CASSGQSYNEQFF.

This clonotype was counted ten times or more. V gene TRBV20-1 combines with J gene TRBJ2-1; D perhaps matches TRBD2 (5 bases). The CDR3 totals 14 residues. V was shortened by 4 bases and J by 9 bases, with 19 bases between the two germline ends. The V gene's germline CDR1 is DFQATT and CDR2 SNEGSKA (reference sequence). Here the CDR3 reads CSANSVTLGGEQFF. The CDR3 DNA follows: TGCAGTGCTAATAGCGTAACATTAGGAGGTGAGCAGTTCTTC.

This clonotype showed up just a few times. The rearrangement joins TRBV10-3 to TRBJ2-2; no clear D gene. The germline CDR1 and CDR2 sequences are ENHRY and SYGVKD. The length of the CDR3 is 13 residues. V was trimmed by 3 bases and J by 5 bases, leaving 7 bases between them. The CDR3 nucleotides are TGTGCCATCAGTGAACTGGGAACCGGGGAGCTGTTTTTT. It encodes CAISELGTGELFF.

At least ten counts were recorded for this clonotype. The chain recombines TRBV20-1 with TRBJ2-7; 11 nucleotides align to TRBD2. Trimming removed 5 bases from V and 0 bases from J; junction bases left unmatched: 6. CDR1 is DFQATT and CDR2 is SNEGSKA in the germline V gene (reference sequence). The CDR3 has 15 amino acids. CDR3 nucleotide sequence: TGCAGTGCTCTCCCGGGACTAGCGGTCTCCTACGAGCAGTACTTC. It encodes CSALPGLAVSYEQYF.

At least ten counts were recorded for this clonotype. CDR3 DNA sequence: TGTGCCAGCAGCCAAAACCGGGAGGGCACGCAGTATTTT. This translates into CASSQNREGTQYF. The V call is TRBV3-1, the J call TRBJ2-3; 8 positions match TRBD2. The CDR3 length is 13 residues. Per the germline V gene, CDR1 is LGHDT and CDR2 is YNNKEL (reference sequence). With 2 bases clipped from V and 9 bases from J, the junction kept 4 bases outside the gene matches.

V gene TRBV12-3 or TRBV12-4 combines with J gene TRBJ2-2, with 9 nucleotides matching TRBD1. J gave up 6 bases and V 0 bases, and 8 bases lay outside the gene matches. The CDR3 length is 17 residues. The CDR3, as DNA: TGTGCCAGCAGTTTAGCGCTGGGGACAGGGCCCCCCGGGGAGCTGTTTTTT. Protein: CASSLALGTGPPGELFF.

There are many counts of this clonotype. DNA of the CDR3: TGTGCCAGCAGCGTAGCGGGGGGCCCACTGGGTGATACGCAGTATTTT. Residues: CASSVAGGPLGDTQYF. J is TRBJ2-3 and V is TRBV11-2; TRBD2 matches 10 bases. The V gene end was trimmed by 5 bases and the J gene end by 6 bases; junction bases not matched to a gene: 11. The CDR3 is 16 amino acids. In germline, CDR1 is SGHAT, CDR2 FQNNGV.

A few counts support this clonotype. The chain is built from TRBV27 and TRBJ2-5; 11 bases are a match to TRBD2. Germline V gene sequence: CDR1 MNHEY, CDR2 SMNVEV (reference sequence). The junction had 10 bases not matched to a gene; V was cut back by 6 bases and J by 4 bases. The CDR3 runs to 16 residues. The CDR3 nucleotides are TGTGCCAGCAGCCGATATTTAGCGGGAGGGTTAGAGACCCAGTACTTC. This codes for CASSRYLAGGLETQYF.

This clonotype was seen repeatedly, ten times or more. The rearrangement joins TRBV20-1 to TRBJ2-1, with 10 bases matching TRBD2. In germline, CDR1 is DFQATT, CDR2 SNEGSKA (reference sequence). V lost 0 bases and J lost 2; bases outside the gene matches: 16. The CDR3 runs 20 residues. The CDR3 reads CSARDRVASGRNVPYNEQFF. The CDR3 DNA sequence: TGCAGTGCTAGAGATCGAGTTGCTAGCGGGAGAAATGTCCCCTACAATGAGCAGTTCTTC.

Many counts were recorded for this clonotype. The CDR3 region is CASSPGTPRYNEQFF. CDR3 nucleotide sequence: TGTGCCAGCAGTCCCGGGACACCGCGATACAATGAGCAGTTCTTC. The chain uses TRBV12-3 or TRBV12-4 and TRBJ2-1, with TRBD1 as a possible D gene (6 bases). V was pared by 5 bases and J by 4 bases, with 15 bases between. This CDR3 has 15 residues.

As regards this clonotype: A much larger clone differs from this one at a single base, so this may be a read error. The gene calls are TRBV20-1 and TRBJ2-7; D gene unclear. V lost 0 bases, J lost 2 bases, and 11 bases lay in between. CDR3 size: 14 residues. Germline loops: CDR1 DFQATT, CDR2 SNEGSKA (reference sequence). CDR3 residues: CSARDWSSPYEQYF. In nucleotides, the CDR3 is TGCAGTGCTAGAGATTGGAGTTCCCCCTACGAGCAGTACTTC.

This clonotype was observed many times. The chain is built from TRBV18 and TRBJ2-7; 7 bases line up with TRBD2. There are 14 residues in the CDR3. Looked up from germline, CDR1 is KGHSH and CDR2 is LQKENI. V was pared by 3 bases and J by 2 bases, with 4 bases of the junction left unmatched. CDR3 loop: CASSPPSGAYEQYF. CDR3 in DNA: TGTGCCAGCTCACCGCCTAGCGGAGCCTACGAGCAGTACTTC. Based on the CDR3 plus reference TRBV18 and TRBJ2-7, the full variable domain is NAGVMQNPRHLVRRRGQEARLRCSPMKGHSHVYWYRQLPEEGLKFMVYLQKENIIDESGMPKERFSAEFPKEGPSILRIQQVVRGDSAAYFCASSPPSGAYEQYFGPGTRLTVT.

This clonotype appeared many times. This chain links TRBV16 with TRBJ2-7; D gene ambiguous. V was clipped by 0 bases and J by 3 bases, with 12 bases between them. This CDR3 contains 15 residues. Germline V CDR1 and CDR2: KGHSY, FQNENV. CDR3 protein: CASSQSGLYVYEQYF. The CDR3 DNA reads TGTGCCAGCAGCCAATCGGGCCTATACGTCTACGAGCAGTACTTC.

The chain is built from TRBV20-1 and TRBJ2-3; D possibly corresponds to TRBD2 (5 bases). CDR3 length equals 16 residues. Trimming removed 0 bases at V and 2 bases at J, with 15 bases between. The germline gives CDR1 DFQATT, CDR2 SNEGSKA (reference sequence). As DNA, the CDR3 is TGCAGTGCTAGAGATGGGCGGATAGCGACCACAGATACGCAGTATTTT. Translated: CSARDGRIATTDTQYF.